This section outlines one T cell receptor (beta chain) sequence together with its context. Some clones are missing from TCRdb's copy, which holds only in-frame ones; the method was immunoSEQ multiplex PCR. The sample has about 160,000 clones; around 96% are singletons. This CDR3 is built from 14 residues. Trimming left V 3 bases short and J 0 bases short, with 5 bases between. Germline V gives CDR1 KGHSH, CDR2 LQKENI. These data are taken from a study of control samples from healthy donors and cancer patients. V usage is TRBV18 and J usage is TRBJ2-2; no definite D call. The source is a woman younger than 45 in good health. Sequencing was performed on blood. CDR3 loop: CASSPQANTGELFF. As DNA, the CDR3 is TGTGCCAGCTCACCCCAGGCGAACACCGGGGAGCTGTTTTTT.